Described below is a single TCR beta chain sequence and its context. Patients in Seattle were enrolled during active infection, then followed longitudinally. These data are taken from a study of blood T cell repertoires in COVID-19. Study-level information: COVID-19 samples collected from the United States, Italy and Spain covered acute and convalescent phases. Nucleic acid was either cDNA or gDNA, and it came from T cells, B-cell-depleted T cells, or PBMCs.

As handled by the study authors: The assay estimated nucleated cells by amplifying reference gene primers. The table came from immunoSEQ multiplex PCR; TCRdb's copy has only in-frame clones and leaves some out. For V, J and clone size, that table is used; D and trimming come from the DNA. In the table there are a few hundred thousand clones, approximately 90% of which are singletons. Germline V gene data show CDR1 as SGHTA and CDR2 as FQGTGA. The CDR3 totals 16 residues. J was trimmed by 7 bases and V by 5 bases; bases with no gene match: 8. The TCR was taken from a man younger than 30 with COVID-19, enrolled during active disease. Sequencing was carried out using peripheral blood. The V gene is TRBV7-3, the J gene TRBJ2-1; 13 bases are a match to TRBD2. The DNA for the CDR3 is TGTGCCAGCAGCACGTCCGGGACTAGCGGGATTAATGAGCAGTTCTTC. This gives the protein CASSTSGTSGINEQFF.